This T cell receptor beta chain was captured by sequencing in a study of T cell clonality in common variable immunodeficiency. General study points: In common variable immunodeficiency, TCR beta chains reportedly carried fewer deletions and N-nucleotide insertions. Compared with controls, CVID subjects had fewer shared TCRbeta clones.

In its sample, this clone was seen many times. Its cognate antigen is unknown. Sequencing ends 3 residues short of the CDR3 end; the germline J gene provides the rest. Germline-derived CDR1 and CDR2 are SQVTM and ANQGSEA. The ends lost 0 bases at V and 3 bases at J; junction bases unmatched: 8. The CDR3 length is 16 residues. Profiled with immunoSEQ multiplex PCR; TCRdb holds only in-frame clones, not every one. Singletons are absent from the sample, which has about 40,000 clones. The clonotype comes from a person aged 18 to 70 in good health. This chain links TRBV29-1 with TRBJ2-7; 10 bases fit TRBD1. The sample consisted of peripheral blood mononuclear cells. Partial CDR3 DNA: TGCAGCGTTGAAGATCGGCTGGACAGGGGGAACTACGAG. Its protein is CSVEDRLDRGNYE. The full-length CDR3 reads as CSVEDRLDRGNYEQYF.